This T cell receptor (beta chain) stems from a study of blood T cell repertoires in COVID-19. Germline V gene lookup returns CDR1 SGHVS and CDR2 FQNEAQ. Trimming cost V 1 base and J 1 base; bases outside gene matches: 6. This CDR3 has 17 amino acids. Patients in Seattle were enrolled during active infection, then followed longitudinally. Original data processing: Amplified reference gene primers provided the basis for estimating nucleated cell counts. Generated by immunoSEQ multiplex PCR, the TCRdb table keeps only in-frame clones and is missing some. The V and J calls and clone size were taken over from that table, and D and trimming were inferred from the DNA. The data contain approximately 500,000 clones, 89% of them singletons.

The specimen sequenced was peripheral blood. The receptor comes from a man aged 18 to 35 with COVID-19, enrolled during active disease. This rearrangement joins TRBV7-8 to TRBJ2-5; 10 nucleotides align to TRBD2. The CDR3 nucleotides are TGTGCCAGCAGCTTAGTAGGAGCGGGGGGGCTCCAAGAGACCCAGTACTTC. Translation gives CASSLVGAGGLQETQYF.